A selection of T cell receptor beta chains follows, all from one sample in a study of OX40 agonist ivuxolimab in advanced cancers. Libraries were prepared by immunoSEQ multiplex PCR; TCRdb keeps only in-frame clonotypes and omits some of them. This table has tens of thousands of clones, 85% appearing once. The sequencing here drew on CD4+ or CD8+ T cells sorted from blood, taken in a trial of the OX40 agonist ivuxolimab. The source of these receptors is an adult with an advanced solid tumor such as melanoma, head and neck, liver or kidney cancer. CDR3s include the opening cysteine and the closing phenylalanine or tryptophan. Each record gives: V gene, CDR3 length, J gene, clone size, D gene, CDR3 DNA, CDR3 protein. The D gene is left open where the match is weak. Only some rows state a clone size, as once, few, many or a class for expanded clones.

TRBV20-1,11,TRBJ1-2,few,NA,TGCAGTGCTAGACAACTACCTGGCTACACCTTC,CSARQLPGYTF
TRBV15,15,TRBJ1-1,NA,NA,TGTGCCACCAGCAGAGGGGGGACAAGGAACACTGAAGCTTTCTTT,CATSRGGTRNTEAFF
TRBV4-3,16,TRBJ1-4,NA,NA,TGCGCCAGCAGCCAAGATGTGCCAGGGATAGGGGGAAAACTGTTTTTT,CASSQDVPGIGGKLFF
TRBV7-9,15,TRBJ1-4,NA,NA,TGTGCCAGCAGCTTAGTTGGCGGAACTAATGAAAAACTGTTTTTT,CASSLVGGTNEKLFF
TRBV4-3,15,TRBJ2-7,NA,NA,TGCGCCAGCAGCCAAGATTTCGCCTCCTCCTACGAGCAGTACTTC,CASSQDFASSYEQYF
TRBV27,13,TRBJ2-1,NA,NA,TGTGCCAGCAGTTTTTCGGAATACAATGAGCAGTTCTTC,CASSFSEYNEQFF
TRBV28,18,TRBJ1-5,NA,TRBD1,TGTGCCAGCAGTTTCCTCGGATACCGGGACAGGGAAGGCCAGCCCCAGCATTTT,CASSFLGYRDREGQPQHF
TRBV27,17,TRBJ2-7,NA,TRBD2,TGTGCCAGCAGTATCCCCCCACTAGCGGGAGCAACCTACGAGCAGTACTTC,CASSIPPLAGATYEQYF
TRBV19,19,TRBJ1-5,few,TRBD1,TGTGCCAGTAGTATAGATTCAGGTGGATGGACAGGGGGCAATCAGCCCCAGCATTTT,CASSIDSGGWTGGNQPQHF
TRBV5-1,18,TRBJ2-3,NA,TRBD2,TGCGCCAGCAGCTTGGGACTAGCGGGAGGGGCACGCACAGATACGCAGTATTTT,CASSLGLAGGARTDTQYF
TRBV7-2,16,TRBJ1-3,few,NA,TGTGCCAGCTCACTCACCTCGGGGGCGTCTGGAAACACCATATATTTT,CASSLTSGASGNTIYF
TRBV2,14,TRBJ2-4,few,NA,TGTGCCAGCAGTGAAACCCCGCAGGGGAACATTCAGTACTTC,CASSETPQGNIQYF
TRBV28,16,TRBJ2-2,once,TRBD2,TGTGCCAGCGACGGATACGGGAGGGCCGACACCGGGGAGCTGTTTTTT,CASDGYGRADTGELFF
TRBV28,13,TRBJ1-5,NA,NA,TGTGCCAGCAGTCTTGGCAGCGGCCAGCCCCAGCATTTT,CASSLGSGQPQHF
TRBV28,17,TRBJ2-7,NA,NA,TGTGCCAGCAGTTTAAGGGCGGGCCAGACTTACATCTACGAGCAGTACTTC,CASSLRAGQTYIYEQYF
TRBV29-1,14,TRBJ1-2,NA,TRBD1,TGCAGCGTCCGAGAGGGACAGGATAACTATGGCTACACCTTC,CSVREGQDNYGYTF
TRBV19,15,TRBJ1-3,NA,NA,TGTGCCAGTAGTATTGAGGAATTAGGAGGAAACACCATATATTTT,CASSIEELGGNTIYF
TRBV7-2,14,TRBJ1-2,NA,NA,TGTGCCAGCAGCTTAGCGAGAAGGGCCTATGGCTACACCTTC,CASSLARRAYGYTF
TRBV5-1,15,TRBJ1-4,NA,NA,TGCGCCAGCAGCTTGGTCGGGCTCACGAATGAAAAACTGTTTTTT,CASSLVGLTNEKLFF
TRBV25-1,15,TRBJ1-3,NA,TRBD1,TGTGCCAGGAAGACAGGGGGCAACTCTGGAAACACCATATATTTT,CARKTGGNSGNTIYF
TRBV4-1,16,TRBJ1-5,NA,NA,TGCGCCAGCAGCCAAGATACCCGCGGGGGAGATCAGCCCCAGCATTTT,CASSQDTRGGDQPQHF
TRBV27,13,TRBJ1-2,NA,NA,TGTGCCAGCAGTTTCGGGGGGGCTGATGGCTACACCTTC,CASSFGGADGYTF
TRBV29-1,12,TRBJ1-1,few,NA,TGCAGCGTTGCCCGGGGGACCTCCGAAGCTTTCTTT,CSVARGTSEAFF
TRBV5-4,16,TRBJ2-1,NA,NA,TGTGCCAGCAGCGCCGGAGGGGGGGCCATCTACAATGAGCAGTTCTTC,CASSAGGGAIYNEQFF
TRBV19,16,TRBJ2-1,NA,TRBD1,TGTGCCAGTAGTACTGGCGCGGACAGGATCGGCAATGAGCAGTTCTTC,CASSTGADRIGNEQFF
TRBV6-5,12,TRBJ2-2,NA,NA,TGTGCCAGCAGAACTAGAACCGGGGAGCTGTTTTTT,CASRTRTGELFF
TRBV28,11,TRBJ1-1,NA,NA,TGTGCCAGCAGTTTTGGGACTGAAGCTTTCTTT,CASSFGTEAFF
TRBV9,15,TRBJ2-1,NA,TRBD2,TGTGCCAGCAGCGTAGTAAGCGGGGTCTACAATGAGCAGTTCTTC,CASSVVSGVYNEQFF
TRBV29-1,11,TRBJ2-1,NA,NA,TGCAGCGTTGATCCTGGGGGAGGGCAGTTCTTC,CSVDPGGGQFF
TRBV9,15,TRBJ1-2,NA,NA,TGTGCCAGCAGCGTAGCTTTCGGGGGGTCGTATGGCTACACCTTC,CASSVAFGGSYGYTF
TRBV6-5,14,TRBJ2-2,NA,NA,TGTGCCAGCAGTTACTCAGCAGGGTCCGGGGAGCTGTTTTTT,CASSYSAGSGELFF
TRBV6-6,13,TRBJ2-5,NA,NA,TGTGCCAGCAGTACAGGGTCGGCTGAGACCCAGTACTTC,CASSTGSAETQYF
TRBV9,16,TRBJ1-2,NA,TRBD1,TGTGCCAGCAGCGTTATGGGACAGGGGGCCAACTATGGCTACACCTTC,CASSVMGQGANYGYTF
TRBV5-4,14,TRBJ2-3,NA,TRBD1,TGTGCCAGCAGCACGGGACAGGACACAGATACGCAGTATTTT,CASSTGQDTDTQYF
TRBV11-3,19,TRBJ2-1,once,TRBD1,TGTGCCAGCAGCTCACTCCCCGGGACAGGTTTTAGCTCCTACAATGAGCAGTTCTTC,CASSSLPGTGFSSYNEQFF
TRBV6-1,15,TRBJ2-5,NA,TRBD1,TGTGCCAGCAGTGATGTGGGGACAGGCCAAGAGACCCAGTACTTC,CASSDVGTGQETQYF
TRBV18,14,TRBJ1-5,NA,NA,TGTGCCAGCTCACCCGATGTTTTCAATCAGCCCCAGCATTTT,CASSPDVFNQPQHF
TRBV6-1,13,TRBJ1-2,few,NA,TGTGCCAGCAGCCCTGGCCCTAACTATGGCTACACCTTC,CASSPGPNYGYTF
TRBV19,15,TRBJ1-2,NA,TRBD1,TGTGCCACCAAACAGGGGCTGAGGGGACCTTATGGCTACACCTTC,CATKQGLRGPYGYTF
TRBV19,15,TRBJ1-1,NA,NA,TGTGCCAGTAGTGTCGGACAGATCATGAACACTGAAGCTTTCTTT,CASSVGQIMNTEAFF
TRBV5-8,16,TRBJ2-3,NA,TRBD2,TGTGCCAGCAGCTTGGGACTAGCGGGCGTCACAGATACGCAGTATTTT,CASSLGLAGVTDTQYF
TRBV30,14,TRBJ2-5,NA,TRBD2,TGTGCCTGGCTAGCGGGGAACTTACAAGAGACCCAGTACTTC,CAWLAGNLQETQYF
TRBV7-2,15,TRBJ2-3,NA,TRBD2,TGTGCCAGCAGCCCTACGGGGGGGCGGGGAGATACGCAGTATTTT,CASSPTGGRGDTQYF
TRBV7-2,16,TRBJ2-4,NA,TRBD2,TGTGCCAGCAGCAGAGCGGGAGGGACTGCCAAAAACATTCAGTACTTC,CASSRAGGTAKNIQYF
TRBV19,14,TRBJ1-2,NA,NA,TGTGCCAGTACCCCGACAGCTTCTAACTATGGCTACACCTTC,CASTPTASNYGYTF
TRBV5-1,19,TRBJ1-3,NA,TRBD1,TGCGCCAGCAGCTTGGCCGGGACAGGGGATTCTCTCTCTGGAAACACCATATATTTT,CASSLAGTGDSLSGNTIYF
TRBV18,14,TRBJ1-5,NA,NA,TGTGCCAGCTCACCAGACGGACGGAATCAGCCCCAGCATTTT,CASSPDGRNQPQHF
TRBV5-4,18,TRBJ2-3,NA,TRBD2,TGTGCCAGCAGCCTTCCAGTTGGCGGCGGGGGGTTCACAGATACGCAGTATTTT,CASSLPVGGGGFTDTQYF
TRBV19,17,TRBJ1-1,once,TRBD1,TGTGCCAGTAGTATTGGGGGGGGACAGGGGACGAGGGCTGAAGCTTTCTTT,CASSIGGGQGTRAEAFF
TRBV7-8,18,TRBJ2-3,NA,TRBD2,TGTGCCAGCAGCTTAGGACGGGAGGCCGGCCCCCAGGCCCATACGCAGTATTTT,CASSLGREAGPQAHTQYF
TRBV5-1,13,TRBJ2-3,NA,NA,TGCGCCAGCAGCTTGGGACTGACTACTACGCAGTATTTT,CASSLGLTTTQYF
TRBV4-1,12,TRBJ1-2,once,NA,TGCGCCAGCAGCCAAGATTACAGAGGCTACACCTTC,CASSQDYRGYTF
TRBV19,13,TRBJ1-5,few,NA,TGTGCCAGCAGTCCGGGACCCAATCAGCCCCAGCATTTT,CASSPGPNQPQHF
TRBV18,12,TRBJ2-2,NA,NA,TGTGCCAGCTCACCTTACACCGGGGAGCTGTTTTTT,CASSPYTGELFF